A selection of T cell receptor beta chains follows, all from one sample in a study of T cell repertoires in cytomegalovirus infection. MiXCR, run by TCRdb on the reads, gives a single entry per CDR3 protein. The sample has roughly 920,000 distinct CDR3 sequences, 30% to 40% seen once. Their antigens remain unidentified. The sample consisted of cultured CD8+ T cells from PBMCs, taken from culture after CMV antigen stimulation. The receptors here all came from a human donor in good health (CMV status not recorded). Some clones in this sample may be carry-over from other donors' samples. Both conserved end residues are trimmed from each CDR3.

V	J	CDR3
TRBV20-1	TRBJ2-1	SALGGGTQQF
TRBV7-9	TRBJ1-4	ASSPSTRTNEKLF
TRBV20-1	TRBJ2-4	SANSQGRQNIQY
TRBV20-1	TRBJ2-1	SARVRSSGGYNEQF
TRBV19	TRBJ2-1	ASTPTTLSSYNEQF
TRBV27	TRBJ1-5	ASSTRRGGQPQH
TRBV19	TRBJ1-1	ASTQGQWGDTEAF
TRBV27	TRBJ1-2	ATLSRGRYGYT
TRBV11-2	TRBJ2-5	ASSLGGQYQY
TRBV12-3/TRBV12-4	TRBJ1-2	ASSLTGWDYGYT
TRBV7-3	TRBJ2-5	ASSLTWGKGETQY
TRBV7-8	TRBJ1-2	ASSLRSGPDYGYT
TRBV12-3/TRBV12-4	TRBJ2-7	ASSLALGTGGHEQY
TRBV4-1	TRBJ2-5	ASSQVQGVGQETQY
TRBV28	TRBJ2-3	ASSFPGTSRLSSTDTQY
TRBV19	TRBJ2-7	ASSSGTVTYEQY
TRBV12-3/TRBV12-4	TRBJ1-2	ASSDDRSYGYT
TRBV5-6	TRBJ1-1	ASSLEGSVNTEAF
TRBV7-6	TRBJ2-3	ASSLMSGLREDTQY
TRBV12-3/TRBV12-4	TRBJ2-3	ASSSPHLGDTQY
TRBV10-3	TRBJ1-2	AIRQGHNYGYT
TRBV6-1	TRBJ1-2	ASSEGQGVGGYT
TRBV27	TRBJ2-5	ASSAGGETQY
TRBV7-2	TRBJ2-7	ASSLARQVLSYEQY
TRBV19	TRBJ1-5	ASSARQRNQPQH
TRBV5-6	TRBJ2-7	ASSTGASSYEQY
TRBV4-1	TRBJ1-1	ASSPDRGFNTEAF
TRBV12-3/TRBV12-4	TRBJ2-1	ASSLRGLSSYNEQF
TRBV20-1	TRBJ1-1	SAAVGMGAF
TRBV12-3/TRBV12-4	TRBJ1-1	ASSSGTGGLDMNTEAF
TRBV12-3/TRBV12-4	TRBJ1-5	ASSLGLRGSPNQPQH
TRBV7-2	TRBJ2-5	ASSLRGAIWQQETQY
TRBV20-1	TRBJ2-1	SALKAGGRNEQF
TRBV12-5	TRBJ1-1	AGGIPTERAF
TRBV2	TRBJ1-1	ASRNPMNAF
TRBV27	TRBJ2-1	ASSRNNEQF
TRBV15	TRBJ2-1	ATSRDPTSGGTGEQF
TRBV9	TRBJ2-1	ASSVLLATTSYNEQF
TRBV28	TRBJ2-1	ASRTPLGDHGIF
TRBV6-8	TRBJ1-6	ASTPGGGSYNSPLH
TRBV12-3/TRBV12-4	TRBJ1-2	ASSGNLGGYT
TRBV6-5	TRBJ1-5	ASTPSPGGSQPQH
TRBV13	TRBJ2-7	ASSLVASGTYEQY
TRBV10-3	TRBJ2-2	AIPGQGANTGELF
TRBV9	TRBJ2-3	ASSVGGRITDTQY
TRBV7-6	TRBJ2-1	ASSNGPLGSTNSYNEQF